Presented here are 6 T cell receptor beta chains from one specimen sequenced in a study of cytomegalovirus exposure and HLA in healthy donors. With 60 Vbeta and 13 Jbeta primers, the PCR was carried out. Using immunoSEQ multiplex PCR, the repertoire was profiled, and TCRdb retains in-frame clones only, with some absent. This sample has 100,000 to 150,000 clones; 81% occur once, and the top ten carry approximately 1.1%. The source material was PBMCs. Every receptor here comes from a woman aged 25 to 39 in good health and CMV-seronegative.

This clone was detected only a few times. The genes are TRBV18 and TRBJ2-7; TRBD2 matches 10 bases. Looked up from germline, CDR1 is KGHSH and CDR2 is LQKENI. V shed 3 bases, J shed 2 bases, and the junction held 4 bases outside the gene matches. This CDR3 region has 15 residues. The CDR3 region is CASSPLAGDPYEQYF. The CDR3 DNA is TGTGCCAGCTCACCCCTAGCGGGAGACCCCTACGAGCAGTACTTC.

V and J are TRBV7-9 and TRBJ1-5, with a tentative D call TRBD1 (5 bases). Trimming shortened V by 4 bases and J by 7 bases, and 20 bases separated the two germline ends. Looked up from germline, CDR1 is SEHNR and CDR2 is FQNEAQ (reference sequence). This CDR3 is 16 amino acids long. CDR3 residues: CASSSAGWGAGQPQHF. The DNA for the CDR3 is TGTGCCAGCAGCTCAGCCGGTTGGGGCGCGGGGCAGCCCCAGCATTTT.

This clone was seen a few times. DNA of the CDR3: TGTGCCAGCAGCTACCCGGGACAGGGGAACTATGGCTACACCTTC. As protein: CASSYPGQGNYGYTF. This chain links TRBV5-4 with TRBJ1-2; 10 bases agree with TRBD1. Trimming at V came to 3 bases and at J to 2 bases, leaving 4 bases not matched to a gene. The CDR3 totals 15 residues. The germline gives CDR1 SGHNT, CDR2 YYREEE (reference sequence).

By frequency in the sample, this clone is medium-sized (0.01 to 0.1%). V is TRBV6-1 and J is TRBJ1-6; no firm D call. The ends were cut back, 0 bases at V and 7 bases at J, with 10 bases in the middle. This CDR3 spans 15 amino acids. Germline V lookup: CDR1 MNHNS, CDR2 SASEGT. The CDR3: CASSEAHGGNSPLHF. The CDR3 bases are TGTGCCAGCAGTGAAGCGCATGGCGGGAATTCACCCCTCCACTTT.

The chain uses TRBV6-5 and TRBJ1-2; 9 nucleotides match TRBD1. The V and J ends lost 6 bases and 2 bases, in that order; junction bases with no gene match: 4. CDR1 is MNHEY, CDR2 SVGAGI, per germline. There are 14 residues in the CDR3. The CDR3 bases are TGTGCCAGCAGCCTCGGGACAGGGAACTATGGCTACACCTTC. The encoded protein is CASSLGTGNYGYTF.

The J gene is TRBJ2-3, the V gene TRBV7-9; maybe TRBD2 (5 bases). Germline values: CDR1 SEHNR, CDR2 FQNEAQ (reference sequence). V shed 4 bases and J shed 0 bases, with 11 bases lying between them. The CDR3 runs to 15 residues. The CDR3 loop reads CASSSSGVSTDTQYF. CDR3 DNA: TGTGCCAGCAGCTCCAGCGGTGTTAGCACAGATACGCAGTATTTT.